A single sample is the source of the 32 T cell receptor beta chains below, sequenced in a study of cytomegalovirus exposure and HLA in healthy donors. Vbeta (60) and Jbeta (13) primers were used in the PCR. This table comes from immunoSEQ multiplex PCR, and its TCRdb copy is limited to in-frame clones, with some not included. Its table records approximately 110,000 clones. Sequenced material: PBMCs. These receptors all stem from a man in his fifties or sixties in good health and CMV-seronegative.

The V and J genes are TRBV10-3 and TRBJ2-7; the D gene is possibly TRBD1 (5 bases). This CDR3 spans 13 amino acids. Trimming left V 8 bases short and J 0 bases short, with 11 bases between. Germline V gene lookup returns CDR1 ENHRY and CDR2 SYGVKD. CDR3 loop: CAIQDNPSYEQYF. DNA for the CDR3: TGTGCCATCCAGGACAATCCCTCCTACGAGCAGTACTTC.

Note on this clone: The junction and the germline gene differ at one end; a read error may be behind it. In DNA form, the CDR3 reads TGTGCCAGCAGCCAAGTAGCAGGGGGTGGTCAGCCCCAGCATTTT. It specifies CASSQVAGGGQPQHF. The chain recombines TRBV4-1 with TRBJ1-5; 7 nucleotides agree with TRBD1. The CDR3 has 15 residues. Per the germline V gene, CDR1 is MGHRA and CDR2 is YSYEKL.

The chain has TRBV5-1 and TRBJ1-1; TRBD1 agrees at 7 bases. Germline CDR1 and CDR2: SGHRS and YFSETQ. V was pared by 7 bases and J by 3 bases, with 6 bases of the junction left unmatched. The CDR3 runs to 13 residues. The CDR3 nucleotides read TGCGCCAGCGGATACAGGGGTGACACTGAAGCTTTCTTT. Encoded protein: CASGYRGDTEAFF. Drawing the rest from reference TRBV5-1 and TRBJ1-1, the complete variable domain is KAGVTQTPRYLIKTRGQQVTLSCSPISGHRSVSWYQQTPGQGLQFLFEYFSETQRNKGNFPGRFSGRQFSNSRSEMNVSTLELGDSALYLCASGYRGDTEAFFGQGTRLTVV.

The chain links TRBV29-1 to TRBJ2-7; tentatively, D is TRBD2 (6 bases). Looked up from germline, CDR1 is SQVTM and CDR2 is ANQGSEA. CDR3 size: 14 residues. V was pared by 7 bases and J by 5 bases, with 21 bases between. This CDR3 reads CSAQAGGSRDEQYF. The DNA of the CDR3 is TGCAGCGCCCAAGCCGGGGGTAGCAGGGACGAGCAGTACTTC.

V gene TRBV6-5 combines with J gene TRBJ2-3; TRBD2 agrees at 9 bases. The V gene end was trimmed by 4 bases and the J gene end by 8 bases; junction bases not matched to a gene: 10. Looked up from germline, CDR1 is MNHEY and CDR2 is SVGAGI. There are 15 residues in the CDR3. The CDR3 loop reads CASSFSAGGSATQYF. The CDR3 DNA reads TGTGCCAGCAGTTTCTCAGCGGGGGGTTCTGCTACGCAGTATTTT.

This chain links TRBV5-1 with TRBJ2-6; no clear D. Per germline, CDR1 SGHRS and CDR2 YFSETQ. This CDR3 has 16 residues. V gave up 3 bases and J gave up 2 bases, with 12 bases separating them. The CDR3 loop is CASSSGASAGANVLTF. The CDR3 DNA is TGCGCCAGCAGCTCTGGAGCGAGCGCTGGGGCCAACGTCCTGACTTTC.

This sequence joins TRBV11-2 and TRBJ1-1, with a tentative D call TRBD1 (6 bases). The CDR3 loop spans 14 amino acids. The germline V and J ends were trimmed by 4 bases and 5 bases, with 14 bases remaining between them. Germline V lookup: CDR1 SGHAT, CDR2 FQNNGV. CDR3: CASSSQGFGTEAFF. The CDR3 bases are TGTGCCAGCAGCTCGCAGGGGTTTGGGACTGAAGCTTTCTTT.

The chain is built from TRBV18 and TRBJ1-5; 8 bases match TRBD1. The germline gives CDR1 KGHSH, CDR2 LQKENI. The CDR3 extends over 14 amino acids. The V segment lost 4 bases and the J segment 3 bases; nucleotides outside the gene matches: 2. Here the CDR3 reads CASSRQGSNQPQHF. The DNA of the CDR3 is TGTGCCAGCTCACGACAGGGGTCCAATCAGCCCCAGCATTTT.

V gene TRBV11-1 combines with J gene TRBJ1-2; 9 bases are shared with TRBD1. Germline V lookup: CDR1 SGHAT, CDR2 FQDESV (reference sequence). Losses at the gene ends were 3 bases for V and 5 bases for J; bases not matched to a gene: 7. This CDR3 has 15 amino acids. In nucleotides, the CDR3 is TGTGCCAGCAGCTTGTCTCCGGACAGGGGTTATGGCTACACCTTC. Amino acid sequence: CASSLSPDRGYGYTF.

V usage is TRBV30 and J usage is TRBJ2-7; weak D call: TRBD2 (6 bases). The CDR3 length is 15 residues. The V gene's germline CDR1 is GTSNPN and CDR2 SVGIG (reference sequence). V shed 2 bases and J shed 4 bases, with 18 bases lying between them. CDR3 DNA sequence: TGTGCCTGGAGTCCCCGGGAGCGGTGGAATTACGAGCAGTACTTC. This translates into CAWSPRERWNYEQYF.

The V call is TRBV5-1, the J call TRBJ2-7; TRBD1 agrees at 7 bases. The CDR3 is 14 amino acids. V was pared by 4 bases and J by 7 bases, with 11 bases of the junction left unmatched. Per germline, CDR1 SGHRS and CDR2 YFSETQ. CDR3 loop: CASSNRQGVMEQYF. Written as DNA, the CDR3 is TGCGCCAGCAGCAACCGACAGGGCGTAATGGAGCAGTACTTC.

This rearrangement joins TRBV7-9 to TRBJ1-1; 7 bases align to TRBD1. V was pared by 5 bases and J by 1 base, with 7 bases of the junction left unmatched. Germline CDR1 reads SEHNR; CDR2 reads FQNEAQ (reference sequence). This CDR3 has 15 residues. CDR3 sequence reads: CASSANRGGNTEAFF. DNA for the CDR3: TGTGCCAGCAGCGCAAACAGGGGTGGGAACACTGAAGCTTTCTTT.

This chain joins TRBV18 and TRBJ1-3, with TRBD1 matching 8 bases. Germline V lookup: CDR1 KGHSH, CDR2 LQKENI. Trimming cost V 4 bases and J 2 bases; bases outside gene matches: 10. The CDR3 consists of 17 residues. The CDR3 DNA follows: TGTGCCAGCTCACGGACCGGGACAGGAGTTGCTGGAAACACCATATATTTT. Residues: CASSRTGTGVAGNTIYF.

The chain carries TRBV9 and TRBJ1-1; D gene ambiguous. Germline CDR1 SGDLS, CDR2 YYNGEE. Deletions cut 0 bases from V and 5 bases from J, with 8 bases between. CDR3 size: 13 residues. The CDR3 reads CASSVGPHTEAFF. The CDR3 DNA is TGTGCCAGCAGCGTAGGGCCACATACTGAAGCTTTCTTT.

This sequence joins TRBV2 and TRBJ2-7, with a tentative D call TRBD2 (6 bases). From germline, CDR1 is SNHLY and CDR2 FYNNEI. V lost 6 bases and J 4 bases, leaving 13 bases between the germline ends. The CDR3 totals 13 residues. DNA of the CDR3: TGTGCCAGCAGAGGGACGGGAGTATACGAGCAGTACTTC. Translation: CASRGTGVYEQYF. The entire variable domain, with the rest obtained from reference TRBV2 and TRBJ2-7, is as follows: EPEVTQTPSHQVTQMGQEVILRCVPISNHLYFYWYRQILGQKVEFLVSFYNNEISEKSEIFDDQFSVERPDGSNFTLKIRSTKLEDSAMYFCASRGTGVYEQYFGPGTRLTVT.

The genes are TRBV7-9 and TRBJ2-1; a weak D match, TRBD2 (5 bases). The CDR3 runs 14 residues. Germline-derived CDR1 and CDR2 are SEHNR and FQNEAQ (reference sequence). V lost 5 bases and J lost 4, with 12 bases in between. Here the CDR3 reads CASSRTGLYNEQFF. DNA for the CDR3: TGTGCCAGCAGCCGTACCGGACTTTACAATGAGCAGTTCTTC.

The chain carries TRBV11-1 and TRBJ1-1, with D possibly TRBD1 on 6 matching bases. The CDR3 totals 14 residues. Trimming took 5 bases from V and 3 from J, leaving 13 bases between them. Germline CDR1 reads SGHAT; CDR2 reads FQDESV (reference sequence). CDR3 protein: CASSRDNWDTEAFF. The DNA of the CDR3 is TGTGCCAGCAGCCGGGACAACTGGGACACTGAAGCTTTCTTT.

V and J are TRBV2 and TRBJ1-2; a weak D match, TRBD1 (6 bases). V shed 7 bases and J shed 3 bases, with 12 bases lying between them. The CDR3 covers 13 residues. Germline CDR1 and CDR2: SNHLY and FYNNEI. The DNA for the CDR3 is TGTGCCAGCAAACTGACAGGATACTATGGCTACACCTTC. Protein product: CASKLTGYYGYTF.

The chain links TRBV2 to TRBJ2-3; D remains unclear. The CDR3 is 18 amino acids. The V and J ends lost 1 base and 1 base respectively, with 18 bases between them. CDR1 and CDR2 from the germline V gene are SNHLY and FYNNEI. The CDR3 loop reads CASSEGSPSYPGTDTQYF. CDR3 sequence (DNA): TGTGCCAGCAGTGAAGGGTCCCCGAGCTACCCCGGCACAGATACGCAGTATTTT. The complete variable domain, with remaining parts taken from reference TRBV2 and TRBJ2-3, reads EPEVTQTPSHQVTQMGQEVILRCVPISNHLYFYWYRQILGQKVEFLVSFYNNEISEKSEIFDDQFSVERPDGSNFTLKIRSTKLEDSAMYFCASSEGSPSYPGTDTQYFGPGTRLTVL.

The chain joins TRBV5-1 to TRBJ2-7; D is possibly TRBD2 (6 bases). CDR1 is SGHRS and CDR2 is YFSETQ in the germline V gene. This CDR3 region has 16 residues. Trimming took off 0 bases at V and 6 bases at J, with 19 bases between the two ends. The CDR3 region is CASSLEGAMASVEQYF. The CDR3 region has the DNA TGCGCCAGCAGCTTGGAAGGGGCCATGGCTAGCGTCGAGCAGTACTTC.

The V call is TRBV2, the J call TRBJ1-6; D might be TRBD1 (5 bases). The germline gives CDR1 SNHLY, CDR2 FYNNEI. V shed 3 bases and J shed 7 bases, with 10 bases lying between them. The CDR3 is 14 amino acids. Here the CDR3 DNA reads TGTGCCAGCAGTGAGGGGCAGTGGAATTCACCCCTCCACTTT. Translated, it gives CASSEGQWNSPLHF.

The V and J genes are TRBV5-1 and TRBJ1-1; no clear D gene. The ends were cut back, 4 bases at V and 1 base at J, with 11 bases in the middle. Germline V gene data show CDR1 as SGHRS and CDR2 as YFSETQ. This CDR3 is 14 amino acids long. CDR3 protein: CASSSGSSNTEAFF. The CDR3 bases are TGCGCCAGCAGCAGCGGATCATCGAACACTGAAGCTTTCTTT. Together with reference TRBV5-1 and TRBJ1-1, the CDR3 gives the full variable domain: KAGVTQTPRYLIKTRGQQVTLSCSPISGHRSVSWYQQTPGQGLQFLFEYFSETQRNKGNFPGRFSGRQFSNSRSEMNVSTLELGDSALYLCASSSGSSNTEAFFGQGTRLTVV.

V is TRBV7-2 and J is TRBJ2-5; D may be TRBD2 (6 bases). The CDR3 length is 15 residues. Trimming cost V 2 bases and J 3 bases, with 13 bases left between them. The V gene's germline CDR1 is SGHTA and CDR2 FQGNSA. The CDR3 region is CASSLSGLSKETQYF. The CDR3 nucleotides are TGTGCCAGCAGCTTATCGGGACTCTCTAAAGAGACCCAGTACTTC.

This chain connects TRBV27 to TRBJ2-1, with no clear D. Trimming left V 4 bases short and J 2 bases short, with 15 bases between. This CDR3 has 16 amino acids. Looked up from germline, CDR1 is MNHEY and CDR2 is SMNVEV (reference sequence). The CDR3 sequence is CASSSVVSSPYNEQFF. The CDR3 DNA reads TGTGCCAGCAGTTCCGTAGTGTCGTCCCCCTACAATGAGCAGTTCTTC.

This chain links TRBV27 with TRBJ2-1; D is possibly TRBD2 (7 bases). The CDR3 sequence is 15 residues long. Germline CDR1 is MNHEY and CDR2 is SMNVEV (reference sequence). V gave up 6 bases and J gave up 7 bases, with 19 bases separating them. CDR3 DNA sequence: TGTGCCAGCAGGCTGGGGGCGGGAGATGGGAATGAGCAGTTCTTC. As protein: CASRLGAGDGNEQFF.

The chain links TRBV18 to TRBJ1-5; 7 bases are a match to TRBD1. Unmatched junction bases numbered 5, after V lost 6 bases and J lost 3 bases. Germline assignment: CDR1 KGHSH and CDR2 LQKENI. The CDR3 length is 14 residues. The CDR3 DNA follows: TGTGCCAGCTCCGGGACAGAACACAATCAGCCCCAGCATTTT. It yields the protein CASSGTEHNQPQHF.

The CDR3 coding sequence is TGTGCCAGCAGCCAAGTCCAGGGGGCGTACAATGAGCAGTTCTTC. Its protein product is CASSQVQGAYNEQFF. This chain connects TRBV14 to TRBJ2-1; 8 positions agree with TRBD1. CDR3 length: 15 amino acids. V lost 1 base and J lost 4; bases outside the gene matches: 3. Germline loops: CDR1 SGHDN, CDR2 FVKESK.

V is TRBV9 and J is TRBJ2-1; possible D gene TRBD2, 5 bases. The CDR3 covers 13 residues. V lost 3 bases to trimming and J lost 10 bases, with 14 bases between them. The germline CDR1 and CDR2 sequences are SGDLS and YYNGEE. CDR3: CASSAGLSREQFF. The CDR3 DNA is TGTGCCAGCAGCGCAGGACTGAGCAGGGAGCAGTTCTTC.

V usage is TRBV19 and J usage is TRBJ1-4; a weak D match, TRBD1 (5 bases). Deletions cut 6 bases from V and 6 bases from J, with 14 bases between. Germline V gene sequence: CDR1 LNHDA, CDR2 SQIVND (reference sequence). This CDR3 is 14 amino acids long. The CDR3 loop reads CASRKGKPYEKLFF. The CDR3 nucleotides are TGTGCCAGTAGGAAGGGGAAGCCTTATGAAAAACTGTTTTTT.

V and J are TRBV29-1 and TRBJ1-1, with 11 bases aligning to TRBD1. Germline CDR1 and CDR2: SQVTM and ANQGSEA. CDR3 length equals 15 residues. V was clipped by 1 base and J by 4 bases; unmatched bases: 5. The DNA of the CDR3 is TGCAGCGTTGAAGCCGGGGGACAGGGGGTCACTGAAGCTTTCTTT. Its protein product is CSVEAGGQGVTEAFF.

The V call is TRBV15, the J call TRBJ2-7; TRBD1 matches 7 bases. This CDR3 has 13 amino acids. Looked up from germline, CDR1 is LNHNV and CDR2 is YYDKDF (reference sequence). Trimming took 3 bases from V and 7 from J; bases not matched to a gene: 6. The CDR3 is CATSSGTVREQYF. As DNA, the CDR3 is TGTGCCACCAGCAGCGGGACAGTGAGAGAGCAGTACTTC.

In DNA, the CDR3 is TGTGCCAGCAGCTCACTAGCGGGAGGATACAATGAGCAGTTCTTC. This encodes CASSSLAGGYNEQFF. The rearrangement uses TRBV7-3 and TRBJ2-1; 12 nucleotides agree with TRBD2. V shed 4 bases, J shed 4 bases, and the junction held 2 bases outside the gene matches. The CDR3 has 15 amino acids. CDR1 SGHTA and CDR2 FQGTGA come from the germline V gene.